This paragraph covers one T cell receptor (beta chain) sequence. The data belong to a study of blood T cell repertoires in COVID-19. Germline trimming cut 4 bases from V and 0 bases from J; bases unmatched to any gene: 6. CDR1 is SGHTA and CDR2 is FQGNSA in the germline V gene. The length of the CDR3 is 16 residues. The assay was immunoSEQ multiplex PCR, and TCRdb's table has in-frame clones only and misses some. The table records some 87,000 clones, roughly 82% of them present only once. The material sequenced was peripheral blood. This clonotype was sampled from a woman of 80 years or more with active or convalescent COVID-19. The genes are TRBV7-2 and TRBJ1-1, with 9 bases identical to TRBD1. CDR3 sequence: CASSSDRGSLNTEAFF. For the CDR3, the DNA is TGTGCCAGCAGCTCCGACAGGGGGAGTTTGAACACTGAAGCTTTCTTT.